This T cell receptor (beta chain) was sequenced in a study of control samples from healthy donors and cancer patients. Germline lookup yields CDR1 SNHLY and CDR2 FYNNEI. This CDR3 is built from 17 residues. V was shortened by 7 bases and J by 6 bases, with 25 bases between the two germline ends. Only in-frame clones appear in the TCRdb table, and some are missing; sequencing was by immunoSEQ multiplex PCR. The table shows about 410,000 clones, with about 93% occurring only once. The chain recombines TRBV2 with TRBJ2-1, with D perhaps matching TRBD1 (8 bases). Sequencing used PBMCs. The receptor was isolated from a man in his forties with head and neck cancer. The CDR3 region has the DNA TGTGCCAGCACCGCTGGGGGGGGACAGGTACTGGGCAATGAGCAGTTCTTC. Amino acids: CASTAGGGQVLGNEQFF.